This TCR beta chain was identified in a study of T cells after yellow fever vaccination. This CDR3 contains 13 residues. Germline V gene lookup returns CDR1 SGHTA and CDR2 FQGNSA. V lost 0 bases to trimming and J lost 5 bases, with 5 bases between them. General study points: High-abundance clonotypes from the bulk population could contaminate FACS-sorted repertoires.

MiXCR, applied by TCRdb to the 5' RACE reads, yields one record per CDR3 protein. This sample yields 50,000 to 75,000 distinct CDR3 sequences, of which approximately 7% are seen a single time; around 38% belongs to the top ten. With regard to this clonotype: What it binds is not known.

This chain uses TRBV7-2 with TRBJ1-5; unclear D gene. The sequence came from a man between 18 and 29 years old who received the YFV17D yellow fever vaccine. Sequenced material: CD8+ T cells sorted from PBMCs, taken on the day of the first yellow fever vaccination. This CDR3 is CASSLASYQPQHF. The DNA for the CDR3 is TGTGCCAGCAGCTTAGCGTCGTATCAGCCCCAGCATTTT.